Listed below are T cell receptor beta chains from one sample, sequenced in a study of cytomegalovirus exposure and HLA in healthy donors. The repertoire was sequenced with immunoSEQ multiplex PCR; TCRdb's copy has only in-frame clones and lacks some. The sample holds 150,000 or so clones, around four fifths seen once. Sample: PBMCs. Receptors were obtained from a woman in her 30s in good health and CMV-seronegative. CDR3s include the opening cysteine and the closing phenylalanine or tryptophan. The D gene is left open where the match is weak.

v_call	d_call	j_call	cdr3_aa
TRBV9	TRBD1	TRBJ1-2	CASSVGQGYGYTF
TRBV19	-	TRBJ2-3	CASSSPGGARTDTQYF
TRBV9	TRBD2	TRBJ2-1	CASSAYSGSSYNEQFF
TRBV7-9	-	TRBJ1-1	CSSSFGTLTEAFF
TRBV30	TRBD1	TRBJ1-6	CAWSADRASAPLHF
TRBV5-8	TRBD1	TRBJ2-3	CASSHFRGLLSKTDTQYF
TRBV2	-	TRBJ2-1	CASSGDNYNEQFF
TRBV27	-	TRBJ2-5	CASSLSSLSQETQYF
TRBV5-1	TRBD2	TRBJ2-7	CASSFLAGVAYEQYF
TRBV5-1	-	TRBJ1-1	CASSLALRGDTEAFF
TRBV5-6	-	TRBJ2-4	CASSSTQEKNIQYF
TRBV5-1	-	TRBJ2-3	CASSLVTYSDTQYF
TRBV2	TRBD2	TRBJ2-2	CASKQRGTAGELFF
TRBV5-6	-	TRBJ1-1	CASSLVTGNTEAFF
TRBV30	-	TRBJ1-5	CAWKAGNQPQHF
TRBV7-2	-	TRBJ2-5	CASRRGGWQETQYF
TRBV5-1	TRBD2	TRBJ2-5	CASSLMGGGTVGTQYF
TRBV11-2	TRBD2	TRBJ2-7	CASSLVGREGYEQYF
TRBV13	TRBD2	TRBJ2-2	CASSTSGWDTGELFF
TRBV5-1	-	TRBJ1-2	CASSLQGTGMEGYTF
TRBV7-9	-	TRBJ2-2	CASSGNARSTGELFF
TRBV6-5	-	TRBJ1-2	CASALFSGADYGYTF
TRBV18	-	TRBJ2-6	CASSPAVSGANVLTF
TRBV5-1	TRBD2	TRBJ2-5	CASSFLAGEQETQYF
TRBV9	TRBD2	TRBJ2-4	CASRPGLGAAKNIQYF
TRBV6-5	TRBD1	TRBJ1-1	CASRRTGANTEAFF
TRBV7-2	-	TRBJ1-1	CASSLNRVGTEAFF
TRBV7-3	-	TRBJ1-5	CASSLRSWTIYNQPQHF
TRBV29-1	TRBD2	TRBJ2-3	CSVEAGGDTQYF
TRBV4-1	-	TRBJ1-1	CASSPFPGVTEAFF
TRBV19	TRBD1	TRBJ1-3	CASSTPTGISGNTIYF
TRBV6-5	-	TRBJ2-7	CASRGDITYEQYF
TRBV27	-	TRBJ2-7	CASSLGRSSYEQYF